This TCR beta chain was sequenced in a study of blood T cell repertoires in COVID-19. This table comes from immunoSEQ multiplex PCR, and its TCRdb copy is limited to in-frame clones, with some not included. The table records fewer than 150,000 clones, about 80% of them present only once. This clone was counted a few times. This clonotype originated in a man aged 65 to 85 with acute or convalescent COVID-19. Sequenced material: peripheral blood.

CDR3 in amino acids: CASSSRDRGLERAFF. The CDR3 DNA sequence: TGTGCCAGCAGCTCCCGGGACAGGGGGCTGGAGCGGGCTTTCTTT. This chain joins TRBV7-8 and TRBJ1-1, with 12 positions matching TRBD1. CDR1 and CDR2 from the germline V gene are SGHVS and FQNEAQ. Trimming removed 4 bases from V and 11 bases from J; junction bases left unmatched: 11. The CDR3 extends over 15 amino acids.